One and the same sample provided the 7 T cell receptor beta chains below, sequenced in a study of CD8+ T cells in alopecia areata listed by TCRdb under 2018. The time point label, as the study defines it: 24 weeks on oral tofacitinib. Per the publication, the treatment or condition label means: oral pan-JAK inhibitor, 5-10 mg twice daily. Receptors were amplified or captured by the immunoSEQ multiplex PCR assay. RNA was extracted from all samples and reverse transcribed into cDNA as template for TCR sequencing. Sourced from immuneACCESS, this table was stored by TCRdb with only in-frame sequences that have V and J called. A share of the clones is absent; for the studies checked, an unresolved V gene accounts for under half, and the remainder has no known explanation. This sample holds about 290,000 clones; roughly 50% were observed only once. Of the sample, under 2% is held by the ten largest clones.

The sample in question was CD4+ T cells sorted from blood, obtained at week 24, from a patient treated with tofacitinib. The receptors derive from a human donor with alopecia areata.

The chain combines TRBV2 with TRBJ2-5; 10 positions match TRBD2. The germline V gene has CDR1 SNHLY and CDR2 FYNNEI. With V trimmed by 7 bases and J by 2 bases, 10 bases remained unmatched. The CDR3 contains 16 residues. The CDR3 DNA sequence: TGTGCCAGCAAAGCGAGAAGCGGGGGGGGACAAGAGACCCAGTACTTC. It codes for CASKARSGGGQETQYF.

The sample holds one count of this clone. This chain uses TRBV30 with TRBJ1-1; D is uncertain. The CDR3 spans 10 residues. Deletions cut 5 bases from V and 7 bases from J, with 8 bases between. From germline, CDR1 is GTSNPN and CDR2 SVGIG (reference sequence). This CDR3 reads CAWGRNEAFF. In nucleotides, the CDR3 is TGTGCCTGGGGACGGAATGAAGCTTTCTTT.

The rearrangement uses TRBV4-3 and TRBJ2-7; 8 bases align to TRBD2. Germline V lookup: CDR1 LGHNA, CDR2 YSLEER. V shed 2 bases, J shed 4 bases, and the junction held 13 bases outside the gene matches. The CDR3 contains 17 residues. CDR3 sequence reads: CASSQFPRGGNAYEQYF. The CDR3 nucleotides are TGCGCCAGCAGCCAATTCCCCCGGGGGGGGAATGCTTACGAGCAGTACTTC.

CDR3 nucleotide sequence: TGTGCCAGCAGACAGGACAGGGCTAACTATGGCTACACCTTC. It codes for CASRQDRANYGYTF. V usage is TRBV7-2 and J usage is TRBJ1-2, with TRBD1 matching over 8 bases. There are 14 residues in the CDR3. Germline assignment: CDR1 SGHTA and CDR2 FQGNSA. J gave up 0 bases and V 6 bases, and 3 bases lay outside the gene matches. Complete variable domain (other parts from reference TRBV7-2 and TRBJ1-2): GAGVSQSPSNKVTEKGKDVELRCDPISGHTALYWYRQSLGQGLEFLIYFQGNSAPDKSGLPSDRFSAERTGGSVSTLTIQRTQQEDSAVYLCASRQDRANYGYTFGSGTRLTVV.

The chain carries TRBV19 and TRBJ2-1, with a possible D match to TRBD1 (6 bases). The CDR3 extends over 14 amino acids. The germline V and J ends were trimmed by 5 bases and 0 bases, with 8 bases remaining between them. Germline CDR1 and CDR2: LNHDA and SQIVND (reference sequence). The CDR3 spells CASSDRSSYNEQFF. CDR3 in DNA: TGTGCCAGTAGTGACAGGAGCTCCTACAATGAGCAGTTCTTC. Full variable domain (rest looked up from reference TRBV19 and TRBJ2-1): DGGITQSPKYLFRKEGQNVTLSCEQNLNHDAMYWYRQDPGQGLRLIYYSQIVNDFQKGDIAEGYSVSREKKESFPLTVTSAQKNPTAFYLCASSDRSSYNEQFFGPGTRLTVL.

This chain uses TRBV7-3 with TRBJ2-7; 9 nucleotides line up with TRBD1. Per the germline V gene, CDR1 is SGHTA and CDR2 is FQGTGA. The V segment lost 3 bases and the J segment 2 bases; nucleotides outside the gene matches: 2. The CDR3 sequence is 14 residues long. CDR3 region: CASSFGQGPYEQYF. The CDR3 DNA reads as TGTGCCAGCAGCTTCGGACAGGGGCCCTACGAGCAGTACTTC.

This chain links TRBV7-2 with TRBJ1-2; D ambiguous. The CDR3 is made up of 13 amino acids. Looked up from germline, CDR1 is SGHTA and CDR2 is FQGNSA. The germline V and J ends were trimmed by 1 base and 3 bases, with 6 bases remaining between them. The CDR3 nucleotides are TGTGCCAGCAGCTTAGGGACCTACTATGGCTACACCTTC. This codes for CASSLGTYYGYTF. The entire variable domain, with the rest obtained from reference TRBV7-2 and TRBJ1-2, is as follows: GAGVSQSPSNKVTEKGKDVELRCDPISGHTALYWYRQSLGQGLEFLIYFQGNSAPDKSGLPSDRFSAERTGGSVSTLTIQRTQQEDSAVYLCASSLGTYYGYTFGSGTRLTVV.